Many counts were recorded for the clone carrying this TCR beta chain. Its antigen is unknown. The data are from a study of CD8 T cells in ankylosing spondylitis. Whole-study findings and limits: Reported data indicate significant enrichment of disease-linked clones within matched ankylosing spondylitis synovial fluid. Characteristic, it appeared, of ankylosing spondylitis blood was a TCR beta motif of fewer than 10 highly homologous variants. Certain motif variants had earlier been reported in reactive arthritis synovial fluid and blood.

This CDR3 contains 15 residues. Trimming removed 4 bases at V and 0 bases at J, with 11 bases between. Germline CDR1 and CDR2: SEHNR and FQNEAQ (reference sequence). The TCR beta libraries were generated through quantitative 5'-RACE incorporating molecular barcodes. From the 5' RACE reads, TCRdb called clonotypes with MiXCR, one entry per CDR3 protein. The table shows about 220,000 distinct CDR3 sequences, with 7% to 8% occurring only once. The rearrangement uses TRBV7-9 and TRBJ2-3; unclear D gene. The sample taken for sequencing was blood, either unsorted or a sorted T cell fraction (not recorded which). The receptor's source is a male donor with ankylosing spondylitis. The CDR3 DNA sequence: TGTGCCAGCAGCTCCGGGTGGGATAGCACAGATACGCAGTATTTT. This sequence encodes CASSSGWDSTDTQYF.